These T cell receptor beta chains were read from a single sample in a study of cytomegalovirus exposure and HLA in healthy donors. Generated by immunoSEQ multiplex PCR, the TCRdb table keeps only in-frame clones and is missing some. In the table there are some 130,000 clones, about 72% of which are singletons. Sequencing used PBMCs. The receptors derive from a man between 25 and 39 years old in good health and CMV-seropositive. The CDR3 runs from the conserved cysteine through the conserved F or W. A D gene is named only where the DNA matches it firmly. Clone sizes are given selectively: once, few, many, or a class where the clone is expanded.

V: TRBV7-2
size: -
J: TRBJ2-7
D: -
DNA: TGTGCCAGCAGCTTAAAGGCAGGGGGGTCCTACGAGCAGTACTTC
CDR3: CASSLKAGGSYEQYF

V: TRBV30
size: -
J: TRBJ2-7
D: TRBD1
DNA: TGTGCCTGGAGTGAGACAGGGCTTTCCTACGAGCAGTACTTC
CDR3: CAWSETGLSYEQYF

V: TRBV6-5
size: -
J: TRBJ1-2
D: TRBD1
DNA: TGTGCCAGCAGTTACTCCGGGACAGGGGGCGGCTATGGCTACACCTTC
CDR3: CASSYSGTGGGYGYTF

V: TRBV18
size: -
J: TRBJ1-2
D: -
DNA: TGTGCCAGCTCAGCTTCCTCCGGGACTCGTTTTAACTATGGCTACACCTTC
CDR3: CASSASSGTRFNYGYTF

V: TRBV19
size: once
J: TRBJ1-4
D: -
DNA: TGTGCCAGTAGTATGGGGCTCACCACGCCGGAAAAACTGTTTTTT
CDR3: CASSMGLTTPEKLFF

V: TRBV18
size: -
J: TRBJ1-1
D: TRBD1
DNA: TGTGCCAGCTCACCGGTGCAGGGGGAGTACAATGAAGCTTTCTTT
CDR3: CASSPVQGEYNEAFF

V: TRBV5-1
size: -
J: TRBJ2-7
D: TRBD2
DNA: TGCGCCAGCAGCCTTGGGACTAGCGGGATCTCCTACGAGCAGTACTTC
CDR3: CASSLGTSGISYEQYF

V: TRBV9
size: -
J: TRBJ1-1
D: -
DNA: TGTGCCAGCAGCGTATACGAAAGCGGGGGGAACACTGAAGCTTTCTTT
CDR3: CASSVYESGGNTEAFF

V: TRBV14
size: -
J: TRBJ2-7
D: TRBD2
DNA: TGTGCCAGCAGCCAAGGACTAGCGGATTACTACGAGCAGTACTTC
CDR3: CASSQGLADYYEQYF

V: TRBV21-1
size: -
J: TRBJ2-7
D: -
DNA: TGTGCCAGCAGCAAAGGGACCGGGACTAGCGGGAGGAGGAGCTCCTACGAGCAGTACTTC
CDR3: CASSKGTGTSGRRSSYEQYF

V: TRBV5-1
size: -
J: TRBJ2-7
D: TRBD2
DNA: TGCGCCAGCAGCCCGGACGGACTAGCGGGAGGGCCGAGTTACGAGCAGTACTTC
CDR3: CASSPDGLAGGPSYEQYF

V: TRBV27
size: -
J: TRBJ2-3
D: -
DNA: TGTGCCAGCAGTTTACAACAGGGCACAGATACGCAGTATTTT
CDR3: CASSLQQGTDTQYF

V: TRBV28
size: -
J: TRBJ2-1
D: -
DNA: TGTGCCAGCACCCCGCCAGGGTCCTACAATGAGCAGTTCTTC
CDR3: CASTPPGSYNEQFF

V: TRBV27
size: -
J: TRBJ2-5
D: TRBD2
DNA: TGTGCCAGCAGTTTAGTTCCGCGGGAGGGTGTAGAGACCCAGTACTTC
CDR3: CASSLVPREGVETQYF

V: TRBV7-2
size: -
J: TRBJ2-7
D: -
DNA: TGTGCCAGCAGCTTAGTAGTAGGCAACTACGAGCAGTACTTC
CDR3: CASSLVVGNYEQYF

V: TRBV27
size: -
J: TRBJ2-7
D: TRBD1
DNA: TGTGCCAGCAGTTTAATGATCACAGGGGGCGAGCAGTACTTC
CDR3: CASSLMITGGEQYF

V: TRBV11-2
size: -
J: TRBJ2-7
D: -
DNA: TGTGCCAGCAGCGTAGGTCCGGGGGTTAGAGGGGAGCAGTACTTC
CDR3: CASSVGPGVRGEQYF

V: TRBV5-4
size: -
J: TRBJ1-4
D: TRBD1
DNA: TGTGCCAGCAGCCCCGGGACAGATAATGAAAAACTGTTTTTT
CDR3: CASSPGTDNEKLFF

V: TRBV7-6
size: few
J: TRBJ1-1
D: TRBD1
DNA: TGTGCCAGCAGCTTAGTCCCGGGACAGGGGAACACTGAAGCTTTCTTT
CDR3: CASSLVPGQGNTEAFF

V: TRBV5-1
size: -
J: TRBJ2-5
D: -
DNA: TGCGCCAGCAGCCTCCAGCAAGAGACCCAGTACTTC
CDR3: CASSLQQETQYF

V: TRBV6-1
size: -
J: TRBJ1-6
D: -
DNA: TGTGCCAGCAGTGAAAACGAGTCTTCACCCCTCCACTTT
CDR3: CASSENESSPLHF

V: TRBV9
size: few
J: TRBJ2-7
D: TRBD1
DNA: TGTGCCAGCAGCCCCCGACAGGGTTCCTACGAGCAGTACTTC
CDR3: CASSPRQGSYEQYF

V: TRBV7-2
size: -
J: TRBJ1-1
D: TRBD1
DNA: TGTGCCAGCACCTCCAACAGGGGCGCGCTTGAAGCTTTCTTT
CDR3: CASTSNRGALEAFF

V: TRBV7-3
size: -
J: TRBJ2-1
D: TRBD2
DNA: TGTGCCAGCAGCTTACTACGGACTAGAGTTACCAATGAGCAGTTCTTC
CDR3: CASSLLRTRVTNEQFF

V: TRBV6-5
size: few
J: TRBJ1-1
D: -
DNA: TGTGCCAGCAGTTACTCCGGGGTAAACACTGAAGCTTTCTTT
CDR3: CASSYSGVNTEAFF

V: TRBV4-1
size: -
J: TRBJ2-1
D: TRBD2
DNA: TGCGCCAGCAGCCCCTTTTTCGGCGGGAGCTACAATGAGCAGTTCTTC
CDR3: CASSPFFGGSYNEQFF

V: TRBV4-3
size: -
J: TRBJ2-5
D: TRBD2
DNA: TGCGCCAGCACCCCAGGACTCTCCGGGAGGGAGACCCAGTACTTC
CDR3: CASTPGLSGRETQYF

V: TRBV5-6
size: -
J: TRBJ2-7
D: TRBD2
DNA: TGTGCCAGCAGCTTGGCGTGGAGCGGGAGGCCCGCACACGAGCAGTACTTC
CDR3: CASSLAWSGRPAHEQYF

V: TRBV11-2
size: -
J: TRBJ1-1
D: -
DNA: TGTGCCAGCAGCTTAGATGCCAGGTTGAACACTGAAGCTTTCTTT
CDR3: CASSLDARLNTEAFF

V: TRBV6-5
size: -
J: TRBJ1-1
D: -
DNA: TGTGCCAGCAGTTACAGGGGAATCGGTGAAGCTTTCTTT
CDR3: CASSYRGIGEAFF

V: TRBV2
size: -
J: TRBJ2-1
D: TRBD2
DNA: TGTGCCAGCAGGGGTTTTCTAGCGGATTACAATGAGCAGTTCTTC
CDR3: CASRGFLADYNEQFF

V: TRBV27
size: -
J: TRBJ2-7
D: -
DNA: TGTGCCAGCGCCTTTGGCCCAACCTACGAGCAGTACTTC
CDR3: CASAFGPTYEQYF

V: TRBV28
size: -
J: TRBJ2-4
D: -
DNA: TGTGCCAGCAGTCTACAGAGTTTTCAGTACTTC
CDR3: CASSLQSFQYF

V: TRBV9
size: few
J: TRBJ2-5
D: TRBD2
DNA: TGTGCCAGCAGCGTAGCTCTAGCGGGAGTCGAGACCCAGTACTTC
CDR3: CASSVALAGVETQYF

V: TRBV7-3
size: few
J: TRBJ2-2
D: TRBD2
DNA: TGTGCCAGCACGGAATTAGCGGGAGCCGGGGAGCTGTTTTTT
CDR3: CASTELAGAGELFF

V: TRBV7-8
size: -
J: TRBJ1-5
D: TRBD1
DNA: TGTGCCAGCAGCTACCTACAGGGGGCAAGTCAGCCCCAGCATTTT
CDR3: CASSYLQGASQPQHF

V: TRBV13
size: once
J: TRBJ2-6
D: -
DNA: TGTGCCAGCAGCTTAGGCAGGGCTGGGGCCAACGTCCTGACTTTC
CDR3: CASSLGRAGANVLTF

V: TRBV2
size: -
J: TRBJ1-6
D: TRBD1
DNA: TGTGCCAGCTCCGGGACAGGGGGTTATAATTCACCCCTCCACTTT
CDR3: CASSGTGGYNSPLHF

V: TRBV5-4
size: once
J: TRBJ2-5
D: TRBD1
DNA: TGTGCCAGCAGCGTAGGTGGGACAGGGGAGGTAGCCCAGTACTTC
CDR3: CASSVGGTGEVAQYF

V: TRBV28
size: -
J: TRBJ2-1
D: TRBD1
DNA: TGTGCCAGCAGCCCCTCCGGGACAGGGCTCAGTAATGAGCAGTTCTTC
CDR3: CASSPSGTGLSNEQFF

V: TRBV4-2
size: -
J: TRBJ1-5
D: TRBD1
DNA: TGTGCCAGCAGCCAAGGGTTGGGACAGAGCAATCAGCCCCAGCATTTT
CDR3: CASSQGLGQSNQPQHF

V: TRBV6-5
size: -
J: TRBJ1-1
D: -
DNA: TGTGCCAGCCTAGAGGGAGGGAGTCACACTGAAGCTTTCTTT
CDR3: CASLEGGSHTEAFF

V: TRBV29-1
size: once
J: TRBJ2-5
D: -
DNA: TGCAGCGGGGGCGGAGAGACCCAGTACTTC
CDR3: CSGGGETQYF

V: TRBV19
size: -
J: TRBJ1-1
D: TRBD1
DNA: TGTGCCAGTAGTAGACCCGGGACAGGGAACACTGAAGCTTTCTTT
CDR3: CASSRPGTGNTEAFF

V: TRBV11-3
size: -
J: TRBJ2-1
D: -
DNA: TGTGCCAGCAGCTTAGACGTCAGGGATGAGCAGTTCTTC
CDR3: CASSLDVRDEQFF

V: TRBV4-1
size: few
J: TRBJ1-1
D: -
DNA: TGCGCCAGCAGCCAACGACAGTTGAACACTGAAGCTTTCTTT
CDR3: CASSQRQLNTEAFF

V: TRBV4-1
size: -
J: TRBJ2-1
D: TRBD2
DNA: TGCGCCAGCAGCCAAGTTGGTAGCGGGAGGAATGAGCAGTTCTTC
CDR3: CASSQVGSGRNEQFF

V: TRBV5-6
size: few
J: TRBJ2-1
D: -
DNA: TGTGCCAGCAGATATAGCGGCTACTCCTACAATGAGCAGTTCTTC
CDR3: CASRYSGYSYNEQFF

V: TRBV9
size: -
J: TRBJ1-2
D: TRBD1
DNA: TGTGCCAGCAGCTCCCGACAGGGGGGAATTGATGGCTACACCTTC
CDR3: CASSSRQGGIDGYTF

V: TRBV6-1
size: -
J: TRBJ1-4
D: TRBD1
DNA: TGTGCCAGCAGTGTGACCGGGACAGGGTCTGAAAAACTGTTTTTT
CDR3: CASSVTGTGSEKLFF

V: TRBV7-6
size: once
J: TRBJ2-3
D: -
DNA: TGTGCCAGCAGCACCCATTACGGGGAGGGGGGCACAGATACGCAGTATTTT
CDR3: CASSTHYGEGGTDTQYF

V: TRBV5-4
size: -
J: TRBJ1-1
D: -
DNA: TGTGCCAGCAGCCGGGGGGGCAGGGACACTGAAGCTTTCTTT
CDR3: CASSRGGRDTEAFF

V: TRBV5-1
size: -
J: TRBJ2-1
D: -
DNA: TGCGCCAGCAGGTTCGGGGGAGCCAATGAGCAGTTCTTC
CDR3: CASRFGGANEQFF

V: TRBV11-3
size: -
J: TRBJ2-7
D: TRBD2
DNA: TGTGCCAGCAGCCCAGGTAGCGGGAGGGCCTACGAGCAGTACTTC
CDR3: CASSPGSGRAYEQYF